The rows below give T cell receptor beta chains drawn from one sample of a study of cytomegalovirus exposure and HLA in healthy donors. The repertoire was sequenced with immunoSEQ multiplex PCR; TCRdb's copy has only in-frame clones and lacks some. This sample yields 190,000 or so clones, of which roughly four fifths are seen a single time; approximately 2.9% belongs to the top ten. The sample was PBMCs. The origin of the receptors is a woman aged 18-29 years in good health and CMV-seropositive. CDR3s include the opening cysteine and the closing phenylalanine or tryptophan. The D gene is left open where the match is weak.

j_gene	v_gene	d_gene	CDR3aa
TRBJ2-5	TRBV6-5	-	CASRDRQETQYF
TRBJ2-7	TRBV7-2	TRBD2	CASSYSGGAREQYF
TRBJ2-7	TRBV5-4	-	CASSLMGSVVYEQYF
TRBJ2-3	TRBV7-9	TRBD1	CAKQGQEGDTQYF
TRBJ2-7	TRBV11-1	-	CASTAGSAYEQYF
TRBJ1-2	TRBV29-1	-	CSVAGLRDGYTF
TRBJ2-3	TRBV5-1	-	CASSLGGQSTDTQYF
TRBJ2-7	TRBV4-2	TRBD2	CASSQPGLAGGEQYF
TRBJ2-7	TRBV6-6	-	CASRVGGEQYF
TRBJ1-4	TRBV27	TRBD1	CASRPSTGTSGKLFF
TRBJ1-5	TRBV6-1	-	CASRWAGDSNQPQHF
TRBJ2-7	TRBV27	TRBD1	CASSFLGQTYEQYF
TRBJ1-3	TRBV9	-	CASSVGERSGNTIYF
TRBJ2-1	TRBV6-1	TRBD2	CASTRRGGRNEQFF
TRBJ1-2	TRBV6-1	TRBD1	CAGHDRGDPYGYTF
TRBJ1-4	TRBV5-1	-	CASSLSQGDGKLFF
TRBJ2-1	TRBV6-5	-	CASRLPGPSNEQFF